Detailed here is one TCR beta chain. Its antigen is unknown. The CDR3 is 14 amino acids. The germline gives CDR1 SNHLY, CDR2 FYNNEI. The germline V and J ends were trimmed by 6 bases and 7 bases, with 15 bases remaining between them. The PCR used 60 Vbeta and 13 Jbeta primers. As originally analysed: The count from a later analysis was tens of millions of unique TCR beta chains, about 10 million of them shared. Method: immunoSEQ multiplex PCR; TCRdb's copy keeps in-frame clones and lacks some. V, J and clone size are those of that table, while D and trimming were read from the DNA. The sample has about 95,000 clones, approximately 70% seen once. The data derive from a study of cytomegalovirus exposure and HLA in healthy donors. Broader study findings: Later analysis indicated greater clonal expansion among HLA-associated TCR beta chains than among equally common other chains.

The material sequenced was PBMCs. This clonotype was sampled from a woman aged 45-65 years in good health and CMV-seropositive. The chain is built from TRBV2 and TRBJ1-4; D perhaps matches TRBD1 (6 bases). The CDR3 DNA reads TGTGCCAGCAGGGATGGGGGCACGATTGAAAAACTGTTTTTT. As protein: CASRDGGTIEKLFF.